This T cell receptor beta chain was sequenced during a study of CD8 T cells in Susac syndrome. Comments on this clonotype: Compared with germline, one end of the junction differs, possibly owing to a read error.

The RNA, about 0.45 to 1 ug, was put through reverse transcription using random hexamers. TCRdb called the immunoSEQ multiplex PCR reads again in MiXCR, with one record for every CDR3 protein. The table shows about 200,000 distinct CDR3 sequences, with 90% to 95% occurring only once. The sequence derives from a human donor with multiple sclerosis. The specimen was CD4+ T cells from PBMCs.

In DNA, the CDR3 is TGTGCCAGCAGTCCCGCCCTAGGGGAGGGTGCTTCCTTT. Its protein product is CASSPALGEGASF. The J gene is TRBJ1-1, the V gene TRBV2; TRBD1 might be the D (5 bases). Germline loops: CDR1 SNHLY, CDR2 FYNNEI. This CDR3 comprises 13 residues.